The 29 T cell receptor beta chains below all came from one sample that was sequenced in a study of breast tumors, draining lymph nodes, adjacent tissues. Axillary draining lymph nodes of breast cancer patients supplied the node samples. TCRdb reprocessed the multiplex PCR reads via MiXCR and lists one record per CDR3 protein. The sample has around 170,000 distinct CDR3 sequences, 25% to 40% seen once; the top ten hold approximately 4.3%. Sequencing was done on a sample of axillary lymph node tissue. The receptors stem from a female donor with breast cancer. Some clones in this sample may be carry-over from other donors' samples.

This clonotype was detected ten times or more. Here the CDR3 reads CSARDPDSRETQYF. DNA of the CDR3: TGCAGTGCTAGAGATCCGGATAGCCGGGAGACCCAGTACTTC. The chain combines TRBV20-1 with TRBJ2-5; D gene ambiguous. V was pared by 0 bases and J by 5 bases, with 13 bases between. Germline V gene data show CDR1 as DFQATT and CDR2 as SNEGSKA (reference sequence). The CDR3 has 14 residues.

Note on this clonotype: It may be a read error: a sequence one base away is much more abundant. The rearrangement links TRBV7-7 to TRBJ2-1; D call uncertain. Germline V gene data show CDR1 as SSHAT and CDR2 as FNYEAQ (reference sequence). The length of the CDR3 is 15 residues. In nucleotides, the CDR3 is TGTGCTAGCAGCTTAGATAGTCGGTCCTACAATGAGCAGCTCTTC. Amino acids: CASSLDSRSYNEQLF. Filled out from reference TRBV7-7 and TRBJ2-1, the complete variable domain reads GAGVSQSPRYKVTKRGQDVTLRCDPISSHATLYWYQQALGQGPEFLTYFNYEAQPDKSGLPSDRFSAERPEGSISTLTIQRTEQRDSAMYRCASSLDSRSYNEQLFGPGTRLTVL.

This clonotype was counted ten times or more. The chain links TRBV11-2 to TRBJ2-1; TRBD2 matches at 10 bases. Losses at the gene ends were 3 bases for V and 9 bases for J; bases not matched to a gene: 14. The CDR3 has 17 residues. From germline, CDR1 is SGHAT and CDR2 FQNNGV. In DNA form, the CDR3 reads TGTGCCAGCAGCTTTAACCCCGAATTACTAGCGGGGAGTGAGCAGTTCTTC. Translating gives CASSFNPELLAGSEQFF.

This clonotype was detected ten times or more. The V gene is TRBV9, the J gene TRBJ2-1; weak D call: TRBD2 (7 bases). The CDR3 is 15 amino acids. CDR1 is SGDLS, CDR2 YYNGEE, per germline. Trimming stripped 4 bases from V and 7 bases from J, with 18 bases between. The CDR3 DNA reads as TGTGCCAGCAGCCCAAGTTCGGGGGGCCAGAATGAGCAGTTCTTC. This translates into CASSPSSGGQNEQFF.

This clonotype was picked up many times. This chain links TRBV4-2 with TRBJ2-1, with 12 bases matching TRBD2. Per the germline V gene, CDR1 is LGHNA and CDR2 is YNFKEQ. The CDR3 has 17 amino acids. V was clipped by 4 bases and J by 6 bases; unmatched bases: 10. The CDR3 coding sequence is TGTGCCAGCAGCCGTGAGGGTCTAGCGGGGGGGCCCAATGAGCAGTTCTTC. Protein sequence: CASSREGLAGGPNEQFF.

A few counts support this clonotype. The chain carries TRBV11-2 and TRBJ1-1; 7 nucleotides align to TRBD1. With 5 bases clipped from V and 1 base from J, the junction kept 7 bases outside the gene matches. This CDR3 comprises 15 residues. Germline CDR1 is SGHAT and CDR2 is FQNNGV. The CDR3 region has the DNA TGTGCCAGCAGCACCTACAGGGGCTCGAACACTGAAGCTTTCTTT. This encodes CASSTYRGSNTEAFF.

A word on this clonotype: Given a much more abundant clone one base away, this may be a read error. V and J are TRBV18 and TRBJ1-3; no clear D gene. Germline lookup yields CDR1 KGHSH and CDR2 LQKENI. The length of the CDR3 is 13 residues. This chain's CDR3 is CASSPYSGNTVYF. The CDR3 DNA sequence: TGTGCCAGCTCACCTTACAGTGGAAACACCGTATATTTT.

This clonotype was seen ten or more times. V gene TRBV7-3 combines with J gene TRBJ2-2; D may be TRBD1 or TRBD2 (5 bases each). CDR1 is SGHTA, CDR2 FQGTGA, per germline. The CDR3 is 15 amino acids. V was cut by 3 bases and J by 4 bases, with 12 bases left in between. This CDR3 is CASSFEGQFTGELFF. CDR3 bases: TGTGCCAGCAGCTTCGAGGGGCAGTTCACCGGGGAGCTGTTTTTT.

This clonotype was counted many times. The CDR3 loop is CASSLGNPADTQYF. The CDR3 DNA is TGTGCCAGCAGCTTGGGGAACCCCGCAGATACGCAGTATTTT. The chain links TRBV5-8 to TRBJ2-3; no clear D. CDR3 size: 14 residues. V lost 0 bases, J lost 4 bases, and 9 bases lay in between. Germline V gene lookup returns CDR1 SGHTS and CDR2 YDEGEE.

This clonotype has ten or more counts. The chain links TRBV2 to TRBJ1-3; no clear D gene. This CDR3 contains 16 residues. V lost 6 bases and J 1 base, leaving 16 bases between the germline ends. Germline loops: CDR1 SNHLY, CDR2 FYNNEI. The CDR3, as DNA: TGTGCCAGCAGCATTAATCAACCTGGGTCTGGAAACACCATATATTTT. Translation: CASSINQPGSGNTIYF.

This sequence joins TRBV18 and TRBJ2-7; 9 nucleotides align to TRBD1. The CDR3 runs to 16 residues. Germline CDR1 and CDR2: KGHSH and LQKENI. V dropped 5 bases and J dropped 3; count of bases not matched to a gene: 11. The CDR3 here is CASSTDRGTPYYEQYF. DNA for the CDR3: TGTGCCAGCTCAACGGACAGGGGCACACCATACTACGAGCAGTACTTC.

This clonotype has ten or more counts. The chain has TRBV9 and TRBJ2-1; 7 positions match TRBD2. The CDR3 totals 14 residues. Germline V gives CDR1 SGDLS, CDR2 YYNGEE. V gave up 2 bases and J gave up 8 bases; unmatched junction bases: 7. CDR3 DNA: TGTGCCAGCAGCGTCGCCGGGACTACGGATGAGCAGTTCTTC. It translates to CASSVAGTTDEQFF.

To note about this clonotype: Given a much more abundant clone one base away, this may be a read error. The chain links TRBV7-6 to TRBJ2-3; TRBD2 agrees at 8 bases. The germline CDR1 and CDR2 sequences are SGHVS and FNYEAQ. The CDR3 has 14 residues. The CDR3 loop is CASSPRTSTDTQCF. The CDR3 DNA sequence: TGTGCCAGCAGCCCTAGGACTAGCACAGATACGCAGTGTTTT. Supplemented by reference TRBV7-6 and TRBJ2-3, the full variable domain reads GAGVSQSPRYKVTKRGQDVALRCDPISGHVSLYWYRQALGQGPEFLTYFNYEAQQDKSGLPNDRFSAERPEGSISTLTIQRTEQRDSAMYRCASSPRTSTDTQCFGPGTRLTVL.

This clonotype was detected ten times or more. V and J are TRBV25-1 and TRBJ2-7; 8 bases are shared with TRBD2. Germline lookup yields CDR1 MGHDK and CDR2 SYGVNS. V lost 3 bases, J lost 5 bases, and 6 bases stayed unmatched. The CDR3 is 14 amino acids. CDR3 residues: CASSDSGGAHEQYF. Written as DNA, the CDR3 is TGTGCCAGCAGTGACTCGGGGGGGGCCCACGAGCAGTACTTC.

In the case of this clonotype: A read error may be the cause here, since a much bigger clone is one base away. This sequence joins TRBV6-1 and TRBJ1-2; D call uncertain. The CDR3 runs to 12 residues. Trimming took off 6 bases at V and 8 bases at J, with 13 bases between the two ends. The V gene's germline CDR1 is MNHNS and CDR2 SASEGT. The CDR3 DNA reads as TGTGCCAGCAGCTGGACGGCGTCGGGCTACACCTTC. Protein product: CASSWTASGYTF.

This chain joins TRBV5-8 and TRBJ2-5; 9 bases align to TRBD2. With V trimmed by 4 bases and J by 1 base, 5 bases remained unmatched. Germline assignment: CDR1 SGHTS and CDR2 YDEGEE. This CDR3 has 15 amino acids. CDR3 nucleotides: TGTGCCAGCAGCCTCGAGACTAGCGGCCAAGAGACCCAGTACTTC. This translates into CASSLETSGQETQYF.

This clonotype has just a few counts. A much larger clone lies one base from this, so it may be a read error. The genes are TRBV6-6 and TRBJ1-4, with no clear D. CDR1 is MNHNY and CDR2 is SVGAGI in the germline V gene (reference sequence). The CDR3 spans 13 residues. This CDR3 is CASSHSMNEKLFF. In DNA form, the CDR3 reads TGTGCCAGCAGTCACTCTATGAATGAAAAACTGTTTTTT.

This clonotype was recorded a few times. The V call is TRBV3-1, the J call TRBJ2-1, with D possibly being TRBD2 (6 bases). The CDR3 runs to 17 residues. CDR1 is LGHDT, CDR2 YNNKEL, per germline (reference sequence). V was pared by 4 bases and J by 0 bases, with 16 bases between. CDR3 coding DNA: TGTGCCAGCAGCCGATTTGGGCCCGGGAGCTCCTACAATGAGCAGTTCTTC. Encoded protein: CASSRFGPGSSYNEQFF.

This clonotype has only a few counts. With a much larger clone just one base away, this may be a read error. This chain joins TRBV20-1 and TRBJ2-7; TRBD2 matches at 11 bases. CDR3 length: 13 residues. V shed 3 bases and J 9 bases; nucleotides not matched to a gene: 7. CDR1 and CDR2 (germline): DFQATT, SNEGSKA (reference sequence). The CDR3 reads CSASPSGRNAQYF. The CDR3, as DNA: TGCAGTGCTAGCCCTAGCGGGAGGAACGCGCAGTACTTC.

This sequence joins TRBV5-4 and TRBJ2-1, with 11 nucleotides matching TRBD2. V shed 5 bases, J shed 9 bases, and the junction held 7 bases outside the gene matches. The V gene's germline CDR1 is SGHNT and CDR2 YYREEE (reference sequence). CDR3 length: 14 residues. CDR3 DNA: TGTGCCAGCAGAGTAGCGGGGGGGCCGGGTGAGCAGTTCTTC. The encoded protein is CASRVAGGPGEQFF.

This clonotype was counted at least ten times. The DNA for the CDR3 is TGTGCCAGCAGCCCCCCTAGCGGGTGGGCTTTCTTT. It yields the protein CASSPPSGWAFF. J is TRBJ1-1 and V is TRBV12-3 or TRBV12-4; D uncertain. V shed 6 bases and J shed 11 bases, with 16 bases lying between them. The CDR3 contains 12 residues.

V usage is TRBV4-2 and J usage is TRBJ1-6, with no clear D. The CDR3 contains 17 residues. The V end lost 0 bases, the J end lost 3 bases, and 12 bases lay between the germline ends. Germline V lookup: CDR1 LGHNA, CDR2 YNFKEQ. CDR3 amino acids: CASSQDLGHNYNSPLHF. The DNA for the CDR3 is TGTGCCAGCAGCCAAGATTTGGGCCACAACTATAATTCACCCCTCCACTTT.

There are many counts of this clonotype. V usage is TRBV5-8 and J usage is TRBJ2-1; a possible D gene is TRBD1 (6 bases). The germline V gene has CDR1 SGHTS and CDR2 YDEGEE. The CDR3 extends over 11 amino acids. Trimming cost V 1 base and J 14 bases, with 10 bases left between them. The DNA of the CDR3 is TGTGCCAGCAGCTTGCTCAGGGGAGAGTTCTTC. Protein sequence: CASSLLRGEFF.

Points on this clonotype: A read error may explain this, as a much larger clone is one base away. The conserved phenylalanine or tryptophan is not found at the CDR3 terminus, so this likely reflects a read error. This CDR3 reads CASSLEGGGQETQYL. CDR3 nucleotide sequence: TGCGCCAGCAGCTTGGAAGGGGGAGGCCAAGAGACCCAGTACCTC. This chain links TRBV5-1 with TRBJ2-5; either TRBD1 or TRBD2 may fit D (6 bases each). CDR1 and CDR2 from the germline V gene are SGHRS and YFSETQ. With 0 bases removed from V and 1 base from J, the gap between germline ends came to 10 bases. This CDR3 has 15 residues.

This clonotype appeared many times. V usage is TRBV6-5 and J usage is TRBJ1-5; unclear D gene. V was pared by 4 bases and J by 4 bases, with 11 bases between. The CDR3 is 14 residues long. Germline assignment: CDR1 MNHEY and CDR2 SVGAGI. The CDR3 DNA is TGTGCCAGCAGTTCCCCGGGATCAAATCAGCCCCAGCATTTT. It codes for CASSSPGSNQPQHF.

Points on this clonotype: Given a much more abundant clone one base away, this may be a read error. The J gene is TRBJ2-5, the V gene TRBV6-2 or TRBV6-3, with TRBD2 identical over 13 bases. V lost 6 bases, J lost 9 bases, and 7 bases stayed unmatched. This CDR3 is built from 14 residues. Germline CDR1 and CDR2: MNHEY and SVGEGT. CDR3 sequence reads: CASRGLAGALAQYF. The CDR3 DNA reads TGTGCCAGCAGAGGACTAGCGGGGGCTTTGGCCCAGTACTTC.

This clonotype was recorded at least ten times. The chain links TRBV5-1 to TRBJ2-7, with TRBD1 matching over 8 bases. Germline loops: CDR1 SGHRS, CDR2 YFSETQ. Germline trimming cut 3 bases from V and 3 bases from J; bases unmatched to any gene: 8. There are 15 residues in the CDR3. The CDR3, as DNA: TGCGCCAGCAGCTCCGGACAGGGCGGATACTACGAGCAGTACTTC. Translation: CASSSGQGGYYEQYF.

As for this clonotype: Given the absence of the conserved phenylalanine or tryptophan at the CDR3 end, a read error is likely. The chain links TRBV7-9 to TRBJ1-6; 10 bases line up with TRBD1. Germline V gene data show CDR1 as SEHNR and CDR2 as FQNEAQ (reference sequence). The CDR3 is 14 residues long. V was pared by 4 bases and J by 14 bases, with 8 bases of the junction left unmatched. For the CDR3, the DNA is TGTGCCAGCAGCTGGACAGGGGGGACGGGAGCCCTCCACCTT. Amino acid sequence: CASSWTGGTGALHL.

This clonotype was seen repeatedly, ten times or more. The genes are TRBV20-1 and TRBJ2-7; TRBD1 aligns across 8 bases. This CDR3 has 14 residues. Trimming at V came to 3 bases and at J to 2 bases, leaving 6 bases not matched to a gene. Looked up from germline, CDR1 is DFQATT and CDR2 is SNEGSKA (reference sequence). The CDR3 protein is CSARVTGGTYEQYF. In nucleotides, the CDR3 is TGCAGTGCTAGGGTCACAGGGGGAACCTACGAGCAGTACTTC.